These 13 T cell receptor beta chains share one sample of origin, sequenced in a study of T-cell reconstitution after alpha-beta-depleted transplantation in children. Library preparation (for TCRbeta) was performed with unique molecular identifiers. MiXCR, applied by TCRdb to the PCR reads, yields one record per CDR3 protein. The sample shows hundreds of thousands of distinct CDR3 sequences, more than 9% of them seen only once. The sample consisted of PBMCs from the stem cell graft donor, taken from the stem cell graft. These receptors all come from a human donor who donated a stem cell graft to a child with acute myeloid leukemia.

This clonotype was picked up many times. The rearrangement uses TRBV12-3 or TRBV12-4 and TRBJ1-6; 9 nucleotides match TRBD1. The CDR3 spans 15 residues. V lost 4 bases to trimming and J lost 4 bases; unmatched junction nucleotides: 2. The CDR3 region has the DNA TGTGCCAGCAGTTCCGGGACAGGGTATAATTCACCCCTCCACTTT. Amino acids: CASSSGTGYNSPLHF.

This clonotype was seen just once. V is TRBV11-2 and J is TRBJ2-5, with TRBD2 matching 15 bases. This CDR3 spans 18 amino acids. V lost 5 bases to trimming and J lost 5 bases; unmatched junction nucleotides: 12. CDR1 SGHAT and CDR2 FQNNGV come from the germline V gene. For the CDR3, the DNA is TGTGCCAGCAGCCTTAATGGACTAGCGGGAGGGCCGAGGGAGACCCAGTACTTC. It yields the protein CASSLNGLAGGPRETQYF.

This clonotype turned up a few times. The rearrangement links TRBV6-1 to TRBJ1-2; 7 nucleotides line up with TRBD1. Per the germline V gene, CDR1 is MNHNS and CDR2 is SASEGT. V was clipped by 2 bases and J by 8 bases; unmatched bases: 17. The length of the CDR3 is 17 residues. CDR3 coding DNA: TGTGCCAGCAGTGAAAGAGGAAAGGGGGCTTGGCCTGCCGGCTACACCTTC. Translated: CASSERGKGAWPAGYTF.

The V gene is TRBV7-9, the J gene TRBJ2-5; D is ambiguous. The CDR3 consists of 16 residues. Germline V gene sequence: CDR1 SEHNR, CDR2 FQNEAQ (reference sequence). V shed 1 base and J shed 1 base, with 13 bases lying between them. Here the CDR3 reads CASSLEGPRLQETQYF. The CDR3 DNA reads TGTGCCAGCAGCTTAGAAGGGCCACGGCTCCAAGAGACCCAGTACTTC.

The chain is built from TRBV28 and TRBJ1-2; 7 bases are shared with TRBD1. Germline trimming cut 6 bases from V and 2 bases from J; bases unmatched to any gene: 12. The V gene's germline CDR1 is MDHEN and CDR2 SYDVKM. This CDR3 comprises 16 residues. CDR3 sequence: CASRPPGQSLNYGYTF. In nucleotides, the CDR3 is TGTGCCAGCAGGCCTCCGGGACAGAGCTTAAACTATGGCTACACCTTC.

This clonotype was detected ten times or more. The DNA for the CDR3 is TGTGCCAGCAGTTTGGAAGGGGGACTAGCGGGAGGAGAGCAGTTCTTC. It encodes CASSLEGGLAGGEQFF. This chain joins TRBV12-3 or TRBV12-4 and TRBJ2-1; 15 nucleotides line up with TRBD2. Trimming took 3 bases from V and 10 from J; bases not matched to a gene: 7. The CDR3 totals 16 residues.

This clonotype was counted only a few times. The V and J genes are TRBV10-3 and TRBJ2-1; the D is unclear. CDR1 is ENHRY and CDR2 is SYGVKD in the germline V gene. V was trimmed by 8 bases and J by 5 bases, leaving 13 bases between them. The CDR3 runs to 13 residues. Here the CDR3 reads CAISRPGDNEQFF. The DNA of the CDR3 is TGTGCCATCTCCCGTCCCGGCGACAATGAGCAGTTCTTC.

This clonotype was counted at least ten times. This sequence joins TRBV4-2 and TRBJ1-2, with TRBD1 identical over 7 bases. The CDR3 contains 14 residues. Germline V lookup: CDR1 LGHNA, CDR2 YNFKEQ. V lost 3 bases, J lost 5 bases, and 6 bases stayed unmatched. The CDR3 coding sequence is TGTGCCAGCAGCCATAACAGGGGAGAGTATGGCTACACCTTC. Translation gives CASSHNRGEYGYTF.

This clonotype has only a few counts. The chain uses TRBV5-1 and TRBJ2-1, with TRBD2 identical over 9 bases. The CDR3 is 13 residues long. Germline V lookup: CDR1 SGHRS, CDR2 YFSETQ. V lost 7 bases to trimming and J lost 6 bases; unmatched junction nucleotides: 5. The CDR3 DNA follows: TGCGCCAGCTGGGCTAGCGGGACCAATGAGCAGTTCTTC. Its translation: CASWASGTNEQFF.

This chain links TRBV7-8 with TRBJ2-3; D may match TRBD1 or TRBD2 (5 bases each). From germline, CDR1 is SGHVS and CDR2 FQNEAQ. The CDR3 has 17 residues. V was clipped by 0 bases and J by 1 base, with 14 bases between them. CDR3 residues: CASSLARRVGGTDTQYF. In DNA form, the CDR3 reads TGTGCCAGCAGCTTAGCGAGGCGGGTGGGGGGCACAGATACGCAGTATTTT.

This clonotype has more than one count but fewer than ten. The chain carries TRBV20-1 and TRBJ1-4; D remains ambiguous. Germline V gene sequence: CDR1 DFQATT, CDR2 SNEGSKA (reference sequence). This CDR3 spans 12 amino acids. V shed 6 bases and J shed 8 bases, with 13 bases lying between them. This CDR3 reads CSANNNREKLFF. The CDR3 nucleotides are TGCAGTGCCAACAATAATAGGGAAAAACTGTTTTTT.

The sample holds many counts of this clonotype. The rearrangement joins TRBV29-1 to TRBJ2-1; 7 bases are shared with TRBD2. From germline, CDR1 is SQVTM and CDR2 ANQGSEA. The CDR3 contains 13 residues. With V trimmed by 5 bases and J by 9 bases, 10 bases remained unmatched. This CDR3 reads CSVRGGRYGEQFF. For the CDR3, the DNA is TGCAGCGTTCGGGGCGGGAGATACGGTGAGCAGTTCTTC.

The V call is TRBV7-2, the J call TRBJ2-6; D unclear. Germline CDR1 SGHTA, CDR2 FQGNSA. Trimming left V 3 bases short and J 2 bases short, with 11 bases between. The CDR3 sequence is 16 residues long. The CDR3 coding sequence is TGTGCCAGCAGCTTCTTTCCTCCGGCTGGGGCCAACGTCCTGACTTTC. It is translated as CASSFFPPAGANVLTF.